This TCR beta chain was identified in a study of T cells in Graves' hyperthyroidism and ophthalmopathy. Those with hyperthyroidism were 18 to 65 years old, newly diagnosed, and ill for under 2 months. Researchers amplified the TCR beta CDR3 regions from RNA transcripts. Using the HTBI primer set, a first-round RT-PCR was run on the TCR CDR3. TCRdb redid the calling of the multiplex PCR reads with MiXCR, one entry per CDR3 protein. The sample lists just under 750,000 distinct CDR3 sequences; just over 35% were seen once. Germline lookup yields CDR1 KGHSY and CDR2 FQNENV. The V end was cut by 1 base, the J end by 8 bases, with 11 bases between. The CDR3 has 13 residues. This clonotype was detected a few times.

The source material was blood. This TCR came from a woman aged 35 to 49 with Graves' hyperthyroidism. The chain has TRBV16 and TRBJ1-1; no reliable D call. The CDR3 region is CASSQWAGVEAFF. CDR3 nucleotide sequence: TGTGCCAGCAGCCAATGGGCGGGAGTAGAAGCTTTCTTT. The entire variable domain, with the rest obtained from reference TRBV16 and TRBJ1-1, is as follows: GEEVAQTPKHLVRGEGQKAKLYCAPIKGHSYVFWYQQVLKNEFKFLISFQNENVFDETGMPKERFSAKCLPNSPCSLEIQATKLEDSAVYFCASSQWAGVEAFFGQGTRLTVV.